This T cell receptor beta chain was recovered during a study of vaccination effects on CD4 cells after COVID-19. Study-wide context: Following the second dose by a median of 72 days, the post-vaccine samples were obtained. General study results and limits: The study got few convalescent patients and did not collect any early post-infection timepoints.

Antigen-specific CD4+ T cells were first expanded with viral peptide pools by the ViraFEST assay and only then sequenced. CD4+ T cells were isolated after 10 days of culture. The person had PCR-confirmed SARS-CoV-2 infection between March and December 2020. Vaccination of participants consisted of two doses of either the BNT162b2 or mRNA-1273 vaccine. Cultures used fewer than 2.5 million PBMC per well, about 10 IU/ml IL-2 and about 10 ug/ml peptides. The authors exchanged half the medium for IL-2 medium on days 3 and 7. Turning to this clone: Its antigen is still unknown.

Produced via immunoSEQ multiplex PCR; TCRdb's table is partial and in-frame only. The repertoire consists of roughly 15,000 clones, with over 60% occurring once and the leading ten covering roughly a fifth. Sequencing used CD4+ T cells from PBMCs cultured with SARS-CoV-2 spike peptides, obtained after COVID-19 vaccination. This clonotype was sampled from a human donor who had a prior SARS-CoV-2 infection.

In DNA form, the CDR3 reads TGCAGCGTTGGAAGTAATGGGGGAATCACAGATACGCAGTATTTT. Residues: CSVGSNGGITDTQYF. This chain uses TRBV29-1 with TRBJ2-3; D could derive from TRBD1 or TRBD2 (5 bases each). CDR3 length equals 15 residues. The V gene's germline CDR1 is SQVTM and CDR2 ANQGSEA. The ends were cut back, 4 bases at V and 2 bases at J, with 16 bases in the middle.